Reported below is one T cell receptor (beta chain). Its specificity is not known. The data belong to a study of cytomegalovirus exposure and HLA in healthy donors. Primers: 60 Vbeta forward and 13 Jbeta reverse. As originally analysed: An analysis that came later counted some 81 million unique TCR beta chains, 9 million to 12 million shared. Here immunoSEQ multiplex PCR was the method, and the copy in TCRdb shows in-frame clones only, minus some. For V, J and clone size, that table is used; D and trimming come from the DNA. The sample holds more than 95,000 clones, more than 75% seen once. Study results and limitations: Cytomegalovirus association was assigned to about 150 TCR beta chains. The Asian-associated ancestry cluster reportedly had fewer N-insertions than the approximately 690-donor mean in a later analysis.

Germline CDR1 is LNHDA and CDR2 is SQIVND (reference sequence). V shed 6 bases, J shed 5 bases, and the junction held 13 bases outside the gene matches. The CDR3 length is 16 residues. The chain combines TRBV19 with TRBJ2-1; 7 nucleotides match TRBD1. Sequenced: PBMCs. This TCR was sampled from a woman aged 40 to 55 in good health and CMV-seronegative. This CDR3 is CASRTIYRDRNNEQFF. CDR3 DNA: TGTGCCAGTAGAACCATTTACAGGGACAGAAACAATGAGCAGTTCTTC. Using reference TRBV19 and TRBJ2-1 for the parts outside the CDR3, the full variable domain is DGGITQSPKYLFRKEGQNVTLSCEQNLNHDAMYWYRQDPGQGLRLIYYSQIVNDFQKGDIAEGYSVSREKKESFPLTVTSAQKNPTAFYLCASRTIYRDRNNEQFFGPGTRLTVL.